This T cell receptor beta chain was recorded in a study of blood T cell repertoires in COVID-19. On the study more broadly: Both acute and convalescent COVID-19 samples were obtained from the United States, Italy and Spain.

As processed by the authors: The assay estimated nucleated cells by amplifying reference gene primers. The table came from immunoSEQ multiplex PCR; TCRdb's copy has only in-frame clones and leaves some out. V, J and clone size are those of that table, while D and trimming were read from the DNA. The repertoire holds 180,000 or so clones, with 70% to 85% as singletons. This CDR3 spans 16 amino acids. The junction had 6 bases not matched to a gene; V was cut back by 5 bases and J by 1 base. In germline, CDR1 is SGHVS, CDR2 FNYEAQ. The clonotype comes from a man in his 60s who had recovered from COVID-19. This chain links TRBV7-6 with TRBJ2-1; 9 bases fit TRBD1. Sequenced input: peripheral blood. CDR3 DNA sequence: TGTGCCAGCAGCCTGACAGGGGGGGTTTCCTACAATGAGCAGTTCTTC. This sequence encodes CASSLTGGVSYNEQFF. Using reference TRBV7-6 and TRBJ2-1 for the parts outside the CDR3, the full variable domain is GAGVSQSPRYKVTKRGQDVALRCDPISGHVSLYWYRQALGQGPEFLTYFNYEAQQDKSGLPNDRFSAERPEGSISTLTIQRTEQRDSAMYRCASSLTGGVSYNEQFFGPGTRLTVL.